This record looks at one TCR beta chain sequence and its context. In the original workflow: Reference gene primer amplification gave estimated nucleated cell counts. Assay: immunoSEQ multiplex PCR; the TCRdb copy retains only in-frame clones and omits some. The V and J calls and the clone size are those of that table, but D and trimming were determined from the DNA. Of approximately 100,000 clones in the sample, approximately 84% are singletons; the top ten hold roughly 6.2%. The CDR3 is 14 residues long. The V end lost 4 bases, the J end lost 3 bases, and 13 bases lay between the germline ends. Germline CDR1 is SGHTS and CDR2 is YDEGEE. This sample is part of a study of blood T cell repertoires in COVID-19. Study summary: Samples of COVID-19 (acute and convalescent) were obtained from the United States, Italy and Spain. The analysed material was cDNA or gDNA that came from T cells, B-cell-depleted T cells, or PBMCs.

The source of this sequence is a human donor in a cohort sampled during active COVID-19. The source material was peripheral blood. The rearrangement joins TRBV5-8 to TRBJ1-2; maybe TRBD1 (6 bases). CDR3: CASSPSGGDYGYTF. CDR3 in DNA: TGTGCCAGCAGCCCCTCGGGGGGCGACTATGGCTACACCTTC.